The 26 T cell receptor beta chains listed next were all sequenced from one sample in a study of PD-L1 blockade in urothelial cancer. The repertoire was sequenced with immunoSEQ multiplex PCR; TCRdb's copy has only in-frame clones and lacks some. Of approximately 71,000 clones listed, about 88% are singletons. Here the sequenced sample was PBMCs, taken around atezolizumab (anti-PD-L1) treatment. The receptors were gathered from a man aged 60 to 75 with urothelial cancer.

The chain recombines TRBV7-2 with TRBJ2-7, with D perhaps matching TRBD1 (5 bases). Deletions cut 6 bases from V and 5 bases from J, with 11 bases between. The CDR3 has 12 residues. Germline loops: CDR1 SGHTA, CDR2 FQGNSA. This CDR3 is CASSTQGDEQYF. The DNA for the CDR3 is TGTGCCAGCAGTACCCAGGGCGACGAGCAGTACTTC.

This chain joins TRBV6-1 and TRBJ1-2; D unresolved. There are 14 residues in the CDR3. Germline V gene sequence: CDR1 MNHNS, CDR2 SASEGT. Deletions cut 4 bases from V and 1 base from J, with 10 bases between. The CDR3 region is CASSAQDSNYGYTF. The DNA of the CDR3 is TGTGCCAGCAGTGCCCAGGATAGTAACTATGGCTACACCTTC.

This clone was counted between two and nine times. This chain connects TRBV10-3 to TRBJ2-7, with a weak D call TRBD2 (5 bases). V gave up 6 bases and J gave up 3 bases, with 12 bases separating them. This CDR3 has 13 residues. Per the germline V gene, CDR1 is ENHRY and CDR2 is SYGVKD. CDR3 sequence reads: CAIRRIGSYEQYF. The CDR3 nucleotides read TGTGCCATCAGACGGATTGGGAGCTACGAGCAGTACTTC.

The chain employs TRBV6-4 and TRBJ2-3; D not resolved. This CDR3 region has 16 residues. CDR1 is MRHNA, CDR2 SNTAGT, per germline. The V gene lost 2 bases and the J gene lost 0 bases, with 12 bases spanning the gap. The CDR3 region is CASSDNIAFSTDTQYF. In DNA form, the CDR3 reads TGTGCCAGCAGTGACAACATCGCATTTAGCACAGATACGCAGTATTTT.

The chain uses TRBV7-2 and TRBJ2-3, with 9 bases fitting TRBD2. In germline, CDR1 is SGHTA, CDR2 FQGNSA. The CDR3 runs to 16 residues. V was clipped by 0 bases and J by 4 bases; unmatched bases: 5. The CDR3 sequence is CASSLALRGGSDTQYF. The CDR3 DNA reads as TGTGCCAGCAGCTTAGCTCTGCGGGGGGGCTCAGATACGCAGTATTTT.

This sequence joins TRBV18 and TRBJ2-1; D is unresolved. V lost 0 bases and J lost 0, with 12 bases in between. CDR3 length: 17 amino acids. CDR1 is KGHSH, CDR2 LQKENI, per germline. CDR3 DNA sequence: TGTGCCAGCTCACCACCTATGAGCGTTAGCTCCTACAATGAGCAGTTCTTC. It yields the protein CASSPPMSVSSYNEQFF. The full variable domain, with the rest looked up from reference TRBV18 and TRBJ2-1, is NAGVMQNPRHLVRRRGQEARLRCSPMKGHSHVYWYRQLPEEGLKFMVYLQKENIIDESGMPKERFSAEFPKEGPSILRIQQVVRGDSAAYFCASSPPMSVSSYNEQFFGPGTRLTVL.

The chain has TRBV4-1 and TRBJ1-4; 8 positions agree with TRBD1. The length of the CDR3 is 16 residues. Germline V CDR1 and CDR2: MGHRA, YSYEKL. J lost 7 bases, V lost 2 bases, and 9 bases had no gene match. CDR3 protein: CASSQRWGTGSEKLFF. The CDR3 DNA is TGCGCCAGCAGCCAACGATGGGGGACAGGAAGTGAAAAACTGTTTTTT.

The chain uses TRBV19 and TRBJ2-7; tentatively, D is TRBD2 (6 bases). V gave up 6 bases and J gave up 6 bases, with 18 bases separating them. Germline V gene sequence: CDR1 LNHDA, CDR2 SQIVND (reference sequence). The CDR3 has 14 amino acids. The CDR3 DNA reads TGTGCCAGTAGAACAGAATTGGGGGGAGGCGAGCAGTACTTC. Translation: CASRTELGGGEQYF. Using reference TRBV19 and TRBJ2-7 for the parts outside the CDR3, the full variable domain is DGGITQSPKYLFRKEGQNVTLSCEQNLNHDAMYWYRQDPGQGLRLIYYSQIVNDFQKGDIAEGYSVSREKKESFPLTVTSAQKNPTAFYLCASRTELGGGEQYFGPGTRLTVT.

The CDR3 nucleotides read TGTGCCAGCAGTTCACAGGGGGGAGGGACTGAAGCTTTCTTT. This sequence encodes CASSSQGGGTEAFF. The J gene is TRBJ1-1, the V gene TRBV6-5; TRBD1 matches at 8 bases. CDR3 length: 14 residues. The V gene's germline CDR1 is MNHEY and CDR2 SVGAGI. Trimming at V came to 4 bases and at J to 5 bases, leaving 6 bases not matched to a gene.

This CDR3 reads CAIENSLAFF. CDR3 DNA: TGCGCCATCGAGAACTCGTTGGCTTTCTTT. The chain links TRBV5-1 to TRBJ1-1; no clear D gene. Germline CDR1 is SGHRS and CDR2 is YFSETQ. Trimming pared 9 bases from V and 11 bases from J, leaving 14 bases between. This CDR3 is built from 10 residues.

This clone was seen once. The V and J genes are TRBV27 and TRBJ2-7; D is perhaps TRBD2 (5 bases). Trimming left V 6 bases short and J 6 bases short, with 15 bases between. The CDR3 is 13 residues long. Germline CDR1 MNHEY, CDR2 SMNVEV (reference sequence). This CDR3 reads CASSLKTGFEQYF. The CDR3 region has the DNA TGTGCCAGCAGCCTGAAAACGGGGTTCGAGCAGTACTTC.

J is TRBJ2-5 and V is TRBV4-1, with 11 bases identical to TRBD2. V was clipped by 4 bases and J by 5 bases; unmatched bases: 9. The CDR3 runs 16 residues. Germline loops: CDR1 MGHRA, CDR2 YSYEKL. The CDR3 spells CASSLSGRAGAETQYF. CDR3 DNA sequence: TGCGCCAGCAGCCTTAGCGGGAGGGCCGGGGCGGAGACCCAGTACTTC.

This chain uses TRBV23-1 with TRBJ1-2, with TRBD1 matching 7 bases. TRBV23-1 is an ORF, and what it does is uncertain. V shed 9 bases and J 4 bases; nucleotides not matched to a gene: 20. The CDR3 totals 17 residues. The CDR3 DNA follows: TGCGCCAGTAAAGTCCGGGACAGCGTTCTAGGGGGCTATGGCTACACCTTC. Translating it yields CASKVRDSVLGGYGYTF.

This chain connects TRBV5-4 to TRBJ2-7; tentatively, D is TRBD2 (6 bases). CDR1 is SGHNT, CDR2 YYREEE, per germline (reference sequence). The CDR3 sequence is 14 residues long. The ends were cut back, 2 bases at V and 4 bases at J, with 13 bases in the middle. In nucleotides, the CDR3 is TGTGCCAGCAGCTTTAGCGGACACGCGTACGAGCAGTACTTC. Translated: CASSFSGHAYEQYF.

The chain recombines TRBV9 with TRBJ2-1; a weak D match, TRBD2 (5 bases). Trimming removed 4 bases from V and 4 bases from J, with 15 bases in between. CDR3 length equals 15 residues. The germline gives CDR1 SGDLS, CDR2 YYNGEE. The chain's CDR3 is CASSPRGEGYNEQFF. CDR3 in DNA: TGTGCCAGCAGCCCCCGGGGAGAGGGTTACAATGAGCAGTTCTTC.

The V gene is TRBV4-2, the J gene TRBJ1-2; D gene ambiguous. V was cut by 3 bases and J by 4 bases, with 9 bases left in between. The CDR3 totals 13 residues. Per the germline V gene, CDR1 is LGHNA and CDR2 is YNFKEQ. DNA of the CDR3: TGTGCCAGCAGCCACGGTCAGGCCTATGGCTACACCTTC. Protein: CASSHGQAYGYTF.

DNA for the CDR3: TGTGCCAGCAGAGGACAGGGGAACACCGGGGAGCTGTTTTTT. This sequence encodes CASRGQGNTGELFF. The J gene is TRBJ2-2, the V gene TRBV6-5; 8 nucleotides align to TRBD1. V was pared by 6 bases and J by 1 base, with 1 base of the junction left unmatched. Looked up from germline, CDR1 is MNHEY and CDR2 is SVGAGI. The CDR3 is made up of 14 amino acids.

The chain carries TRBV10-1 and TRBJ2-5; 10 bases align to TRBD1. CDR3 length equals 16 residues. Losses at the gene ends were 0 bases for V and 2 bases for J; bases not matched to a gene: 3. Germline CDR1 WNHNN, CDR2 SYGVQD (reference sequence). DNA for the CDR3: TGCGCCAGCAGTGAGTCGGTGGGACAGGGGCAAGAGACCCAGTACTTC. This encodes CASSESVGQGQETQYF.

The J gene is TRBJ2-3, the V gene TRBV4-3, with a tentative D call TRBD1 (5 bases). The germline V gene encodes CDR1 LGHNA and CDR2 YSLEER. This CDR3 spans 16 amino acids. V was shortened by 4 bases and J by 2 bases, with 16 bases between the two germline ends. The CDR3 DNA sequence: TGCGCCAGCAGCCTCGAGGCAGGGCGTAACACAGATACGCAGTATTTT. It codes for CASSLEAGRNTDTQYF.

The CDR3 DNA reads as TGTGCCAGCTCATCTGGACAGGGTCAACAAGAGACCCAGTACTTC. It translates to CASSSGQGQQETQYF. This rearrangement joins TRBV18 to TRBJ2-5, with TRBD1 identical over 8 bases. Per germline, CDR1 KGHSH and CDR2 LQKENI. The CDR3 runs to 15 residues. The V gene end was trimmed by 5 bases and the J gene end by 2 bases; junction bases not matched to a gene: 7.

This clone came up a few times. J is TRBJ2-7 and V is TRBV29-1, with 7 bases matching TRBD2. The CDR3 has 14 amino acids. Germline loops: CDR1 SQVTM, CDR2 ANQGSEA. Germline trimming cut 7 bases from V and 2 bases from J; bases unmatched to any gene: 11. CDR3 in DNA: TGCAGCGCGCGGCTAGCGGATCGCACCTACGAGCAGTACTTC. Translating gives CSARLADRTYEQYF.

The chain combines TRBV19 with TRBJ2-7; 8 bases are a match to TRBD1. V lost 1 base and J lost 3; bases outside the gene matches: 2. Germline V gene data show CDR1 as LNHDA and CDR2 as SQIVND (reference sequence). The CDR3 consists of 14 residues. CDR3 coding DNA: TGTGCCAGTAGTATAGTGGACAGGGACTACGAGCAGTACTTC. Translating gives CASSIVDRDYEQYF.

This chain connects TRBV19 to TRBJ1-5, with D perhaps matching TRBD1 (6 bases). The germline V gene encodes CDR1 LNHDA and CDR2 SQIVND (reference sequence). Between the trimmed V and J ends, which lost 3 bases and 0 bases, there was a span of 12 bases. The CDR3 has 16 residues. In DNA, the CDR3 is TGTGCCAGTAGTATGGGGGCACTAATTAGCAATCAGCCCCAGCATTTT. Residues: CASSMGALISNQPQHF.

This chain links TRBV7-2 with TRBJ2-7; 9 nucleotides align to TRBD1. Germline loops: CDR1 SGHTA, CDR2 FQGNSA. CDR3 length equals 16 residues. Losses at the gene ends were 5 bases for V and 1 base for J; bases not matched to a gene: 9. CDR3: CASSAQAGTGSYEQYF. CDR3 coding DNA: TGTGCCAGCAGCGCGCAGGCCGGGACAGGGTCCTACGAGCAGTACTTC. The full variable domain, rest sourced from reference TRBV7-2 and TRBJ2-7, is GAGVSQSPSNKVTEKGKDVELRCDPISGHTALYWYRQSLGQGLEFLIYFQGNSAPDKSGLPSDRFSAERTGGSVSTLTIQRTQQEDSAVYLCASSAQAGTGSYEQYFGPGTRLTVT.

The chain has TRBV6-5 and TRBJ1-3, with a tentative D call TRBD1 (5 bases). Germline V CDR1 and CDR2: MNHEY, SVGAGI. The CDR3 has 14 amino acids. The V end lost 7 bases, the J end lost 0 bases, and 10 bases lay between the germline ends. CDR3 amino acids: CASTLDSSGNTIYF. For the CDR3, the DNA is TGTGCCAGCACCTTAGACAGCTCTGGAAACACCATATATTTT.

The gene calls are TRBV28 and TRBJ1-2; 9 bases are shared with TRBD1. This CDR3 contains 15 residues. CDR1 and CDR2 (germline): MDHEN, SYDVKM. V was pared by 1 base and J by 4 bases, with 4 bases of the junction left unmatched. CDR3 coding DNA: TGTGCCAGCAGTTTATCCGGGACAGGGTCCTATGGCTACACCTTC. Encoded protein: CASSLSGTGSYGYTF.